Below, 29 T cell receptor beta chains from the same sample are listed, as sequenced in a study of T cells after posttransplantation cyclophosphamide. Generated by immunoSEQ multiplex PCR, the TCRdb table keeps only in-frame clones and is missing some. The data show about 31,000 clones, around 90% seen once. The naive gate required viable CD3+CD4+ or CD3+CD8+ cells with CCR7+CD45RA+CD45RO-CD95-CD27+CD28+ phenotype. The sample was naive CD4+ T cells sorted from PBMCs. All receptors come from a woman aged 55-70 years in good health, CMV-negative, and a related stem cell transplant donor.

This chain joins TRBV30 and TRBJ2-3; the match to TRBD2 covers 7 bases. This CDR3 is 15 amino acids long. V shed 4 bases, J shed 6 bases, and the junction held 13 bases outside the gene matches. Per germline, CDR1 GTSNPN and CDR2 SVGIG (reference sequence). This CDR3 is CAWTRSGLTRDTQYF. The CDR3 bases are TGTGCCTGGACCCGTAGCGGGTTAACTCGGGATACGCAGTATTTT.

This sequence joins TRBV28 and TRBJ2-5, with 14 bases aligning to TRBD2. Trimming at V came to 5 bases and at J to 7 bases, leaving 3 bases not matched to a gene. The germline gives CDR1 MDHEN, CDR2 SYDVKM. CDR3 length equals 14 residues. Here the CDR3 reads CASSRGLAGGTQYF. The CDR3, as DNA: TGTGCCAGCAGTCGAGGACTAGCGGGGGGGACCCAGTACTTC. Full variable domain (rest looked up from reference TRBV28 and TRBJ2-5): DVKVTQSSRYLVKRTGEKVFLECVQDMDHENMFWYRQDPGLGLRLIYFSYDVKMKEKGDIPEGYSVSREKKERFSLILESASTNQTSMYLCASSRGLAGGTQYFGPGTRLLVL.

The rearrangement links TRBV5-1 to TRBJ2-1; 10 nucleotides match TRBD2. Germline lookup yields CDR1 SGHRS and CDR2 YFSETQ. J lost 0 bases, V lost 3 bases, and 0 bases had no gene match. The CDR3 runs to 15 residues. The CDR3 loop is CASSSSGSSYNEQFF. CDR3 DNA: TGCGCCAGCAGCTCTAGCGGGAGCTCCTACAATGAGCAGTTCTTC.

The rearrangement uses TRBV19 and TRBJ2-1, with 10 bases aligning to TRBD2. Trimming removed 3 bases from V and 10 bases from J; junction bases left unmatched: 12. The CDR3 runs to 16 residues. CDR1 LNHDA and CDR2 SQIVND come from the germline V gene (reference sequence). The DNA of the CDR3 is TGTGCCAGTAGTATTGAAAAAGCGGGAGGGCCGCGGGAGCAGTTCTTC. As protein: CASSIEKAGGPREQFF.

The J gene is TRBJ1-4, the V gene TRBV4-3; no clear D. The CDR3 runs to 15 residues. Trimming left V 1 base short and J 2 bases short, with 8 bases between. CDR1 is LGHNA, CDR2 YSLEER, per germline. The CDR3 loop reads CASSQGRNTNEKLFF. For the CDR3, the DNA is TGCGCCAGCAGCCAAGGGAGAAACACTAATGAAAAACTGTTTTTT.

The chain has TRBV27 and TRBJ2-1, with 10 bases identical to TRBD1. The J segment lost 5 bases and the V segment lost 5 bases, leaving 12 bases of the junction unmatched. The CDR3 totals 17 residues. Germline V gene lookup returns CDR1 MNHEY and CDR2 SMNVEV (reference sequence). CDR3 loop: CASSLPPGQGRHNEQFF. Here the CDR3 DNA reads TGTGCCAGCAGTCTCCCCCCGGGACAGGGGAGGCACAATGAGCAGTTCTTC.

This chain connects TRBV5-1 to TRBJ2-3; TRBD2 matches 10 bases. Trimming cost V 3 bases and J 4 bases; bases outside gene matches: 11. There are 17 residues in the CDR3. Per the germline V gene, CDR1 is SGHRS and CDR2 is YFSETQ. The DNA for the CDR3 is TGCGCCAGCAGCTGGGGTTCTAGCGGGAGCCCGGCAGATACGCAGTATTTT. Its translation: CASSWGSSGSPADTQYF.

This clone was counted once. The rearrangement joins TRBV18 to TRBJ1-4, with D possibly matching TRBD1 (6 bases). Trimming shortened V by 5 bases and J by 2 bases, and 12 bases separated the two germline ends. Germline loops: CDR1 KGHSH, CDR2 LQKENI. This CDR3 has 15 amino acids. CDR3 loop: CASSVQGGTNEKLFF. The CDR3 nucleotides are TGTGCCAGCTCAGTACAGGGTGGCACTAATGAAAAACTGTTTTTT.

For the CDR3, the DNA is TGTGCCAGCTCGGACGGGGCTGAAGCTTTCTTT. Amino acids: CASSDGAEAFF. The chain combines TRBV7-3 with TRBJ1-1; D is ambiguous. CDR3 length equals 11 residues. V lost 8 bases to trimming and J lost 6 bases, with 10 bases between them. In germline, CDR1 is SGHTA, CDR2 FQGTGA.

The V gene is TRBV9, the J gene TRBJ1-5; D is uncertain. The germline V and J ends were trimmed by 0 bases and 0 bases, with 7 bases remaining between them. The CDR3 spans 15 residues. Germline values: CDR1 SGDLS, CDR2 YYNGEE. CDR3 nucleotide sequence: TGTGCCAGCAGCGTAGGAACTAATAGCAATCAGCCCCAGCATTTT. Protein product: CASSVGTNSNQPQHF.

CDR3 region: CASGQGAGNTIYF. CDR3 sequence (DNA): TGTGCCTCAGGACAGGGGGCTGGAAACACCATATATTTT. This rearrangement joins TRBV28 to TRBJ1-3; 10 nucleotides line up with TRBD1. Germline V gene lookup returns CDR1 MDHEN and CDR2 SYDVKM. Trimming removed 11 bases from V and 2 bases from J; junction bases left unmatched: 3. The CDR3 is 13 amino acids.

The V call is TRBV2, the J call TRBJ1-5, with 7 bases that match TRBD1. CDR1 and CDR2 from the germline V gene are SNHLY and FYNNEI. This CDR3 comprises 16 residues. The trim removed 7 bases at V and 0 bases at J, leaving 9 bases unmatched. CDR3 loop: CASTWDSRYSNQPQHF. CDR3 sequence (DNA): TGTGCCAGCACCTGGGACAGCAGATATAGCAATCAGCCCCAGCATTTT.

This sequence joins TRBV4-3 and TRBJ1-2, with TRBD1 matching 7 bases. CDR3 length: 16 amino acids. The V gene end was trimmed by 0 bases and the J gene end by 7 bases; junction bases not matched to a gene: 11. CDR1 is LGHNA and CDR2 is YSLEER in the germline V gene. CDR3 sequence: CASSQEVAGGGSGYTF. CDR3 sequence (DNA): TGCGCCAGCAGCCAAGAAGTGGCAGGGGGTGGGAGTGGCTACACCTTC.

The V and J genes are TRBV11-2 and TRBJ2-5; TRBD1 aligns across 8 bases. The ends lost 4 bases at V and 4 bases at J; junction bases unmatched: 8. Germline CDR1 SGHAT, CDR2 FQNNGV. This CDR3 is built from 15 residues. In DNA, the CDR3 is TGTGCCAGCAGCTACCTTCGTGGACAGGGAGAGACCCAGTACTTC. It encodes CASSYLRGQGETQYF.

The CDR3 DNA reads as TGCAGTGCTAGTAATGGCTATGAGCAGTTCTTC. Translation: CSASNGYEQFF. The gene calls are TRBV20-1 and TRBJ2-1; no definite D call. Trimming left V 3 bases short and J 8 bases short, with 8 bases between. The germline V gene has CDR1 DFQATT and CDR2 SNEGSKA (reference sequence). This CDR3 is 11 amino acids long.

This chain's CDR3 is CASRSSDRSNQPQHF. The CDR3 DNA follows: TGTGCCAGCAGATCCTCCGACAGAAGCAATCAGCCCCAGCATTTT. The chain has TRBV27 and TRBJ1-5; D possibly corresponds to TRBD1 (5 bases). The germline V gene encodes CDR1 MNHEY and CDR2 SMNVEV (reference sequence). CDR3 length: 15 amino acids. V shed 6 bases and J shed 1 base, with 13 bases lying between them.

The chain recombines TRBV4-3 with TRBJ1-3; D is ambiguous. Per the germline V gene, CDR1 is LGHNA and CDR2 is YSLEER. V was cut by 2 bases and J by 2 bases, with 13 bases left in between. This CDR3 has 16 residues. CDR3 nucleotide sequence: TGCGCCAGCAGCCAACCCCCTTCAGATGCTGGAAACACCATATATTTT. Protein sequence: CASSQPPSDAGNTIYF.

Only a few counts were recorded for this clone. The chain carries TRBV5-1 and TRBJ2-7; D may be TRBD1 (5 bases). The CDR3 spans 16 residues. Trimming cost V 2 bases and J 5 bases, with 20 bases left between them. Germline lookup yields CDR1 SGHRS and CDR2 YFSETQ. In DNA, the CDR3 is TGCGCCAGCAGCTTAAGGGGTACGAAGACGGTGCACGAGCAGTACTTC. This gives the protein CASSLRGTKTVHEQYF.

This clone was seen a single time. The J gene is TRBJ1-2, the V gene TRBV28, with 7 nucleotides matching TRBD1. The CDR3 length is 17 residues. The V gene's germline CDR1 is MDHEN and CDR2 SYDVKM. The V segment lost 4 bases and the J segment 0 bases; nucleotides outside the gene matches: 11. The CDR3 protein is CASSYPKGQISNYGYTF. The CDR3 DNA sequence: TGTGCCAGCAGTTACCCCAAGGGACAGATATCTAACTATGGCTACACCTTC.

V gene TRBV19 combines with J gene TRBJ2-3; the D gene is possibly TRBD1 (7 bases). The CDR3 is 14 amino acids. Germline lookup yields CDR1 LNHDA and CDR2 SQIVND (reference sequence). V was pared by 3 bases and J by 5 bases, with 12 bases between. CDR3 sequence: CASSISGGIDTQYF. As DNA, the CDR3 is TGTGCCAGTAGTATTTCAGGGGGGATAGATACGCAGTATTTT.

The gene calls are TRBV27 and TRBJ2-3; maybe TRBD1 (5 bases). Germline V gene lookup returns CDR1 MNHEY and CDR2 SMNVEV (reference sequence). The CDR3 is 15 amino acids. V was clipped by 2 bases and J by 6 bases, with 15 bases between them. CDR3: CASSLTGPRQDTQYF. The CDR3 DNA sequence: TGTGCCAGCAGTTTAACTGGGCCTAGACAGGATACGCAGTATTTT.

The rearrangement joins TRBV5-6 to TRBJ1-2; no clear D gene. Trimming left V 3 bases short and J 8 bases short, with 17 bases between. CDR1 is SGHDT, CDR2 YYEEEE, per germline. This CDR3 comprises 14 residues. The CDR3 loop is CASSWPAGSSGYTF. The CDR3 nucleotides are TGTGCCAGCAGCTGGCCCGCGGGGAGTAGCGGCTACACCTTC. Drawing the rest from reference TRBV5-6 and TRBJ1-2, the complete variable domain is DAGVTQSPTHLIKTRGQQVTLRCSPKSGHDTVSWYQQALGQGPQFIFQYYEEEERQRGNFPDRFSGHQFPNYSSELNVNALLLGDSALYLCASSWPAGSSGYTFGSGTRLTVV.

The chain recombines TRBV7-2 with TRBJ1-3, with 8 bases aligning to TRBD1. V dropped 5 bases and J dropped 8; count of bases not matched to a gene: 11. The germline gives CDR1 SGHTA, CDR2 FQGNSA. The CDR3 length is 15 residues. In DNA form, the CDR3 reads TGTGCCAGCAGCCCACACAGGACAGGGTGGGACACCATATATTTT. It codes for CASSPHRTGWDTIYF.

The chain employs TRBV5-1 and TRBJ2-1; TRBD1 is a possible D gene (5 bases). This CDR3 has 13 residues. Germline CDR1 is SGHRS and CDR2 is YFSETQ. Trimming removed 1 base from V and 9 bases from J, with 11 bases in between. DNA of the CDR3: TGCGCCAGCAGCTTGTCAACTGGGGCTGAGCAGTTCTTC. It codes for CASSLSTGAEQFF.

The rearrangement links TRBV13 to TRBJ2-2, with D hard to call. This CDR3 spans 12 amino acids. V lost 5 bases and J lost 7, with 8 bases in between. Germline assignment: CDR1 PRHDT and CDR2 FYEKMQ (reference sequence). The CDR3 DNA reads TGTGCCAGCAGCATTCTAGGCGGGGAGCTGTTTTTT. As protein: CASSILGGELFF.

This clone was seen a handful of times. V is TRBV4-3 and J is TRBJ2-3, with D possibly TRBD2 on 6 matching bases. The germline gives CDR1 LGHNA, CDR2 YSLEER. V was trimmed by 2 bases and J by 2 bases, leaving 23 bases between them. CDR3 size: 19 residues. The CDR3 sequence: CASSQQTHPSGPTTDTQYF. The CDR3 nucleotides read TGCGCCAGCAGCCAACAAACCCACCCCAGCGGGCCTACCACAGATACGCAGTATTTT.

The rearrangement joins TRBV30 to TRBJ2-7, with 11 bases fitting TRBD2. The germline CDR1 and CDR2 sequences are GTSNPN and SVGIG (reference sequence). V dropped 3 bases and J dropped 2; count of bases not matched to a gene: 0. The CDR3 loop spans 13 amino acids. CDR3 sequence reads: CAWRTSGTYEQYF. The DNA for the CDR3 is TGTGCCTGGAGGACTAGCGGGACCTACGAGCAGTACTTC.

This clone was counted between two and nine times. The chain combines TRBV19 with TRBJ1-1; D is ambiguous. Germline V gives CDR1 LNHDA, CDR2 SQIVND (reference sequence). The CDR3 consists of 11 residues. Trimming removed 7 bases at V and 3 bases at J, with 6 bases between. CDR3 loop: CASTVDTEAFF. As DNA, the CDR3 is TGTGCCAGTACGGTTGACACTGAAGCTTTCTTT.

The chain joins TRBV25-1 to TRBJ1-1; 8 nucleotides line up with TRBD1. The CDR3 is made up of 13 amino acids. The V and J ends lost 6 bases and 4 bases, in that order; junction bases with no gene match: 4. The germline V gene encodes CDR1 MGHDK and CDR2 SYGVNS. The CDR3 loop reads CASRDTGGTEAFF. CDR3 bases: TGTGCCAGCAGGGACACAGGGGGCACTGAAGCTTTCTTT.